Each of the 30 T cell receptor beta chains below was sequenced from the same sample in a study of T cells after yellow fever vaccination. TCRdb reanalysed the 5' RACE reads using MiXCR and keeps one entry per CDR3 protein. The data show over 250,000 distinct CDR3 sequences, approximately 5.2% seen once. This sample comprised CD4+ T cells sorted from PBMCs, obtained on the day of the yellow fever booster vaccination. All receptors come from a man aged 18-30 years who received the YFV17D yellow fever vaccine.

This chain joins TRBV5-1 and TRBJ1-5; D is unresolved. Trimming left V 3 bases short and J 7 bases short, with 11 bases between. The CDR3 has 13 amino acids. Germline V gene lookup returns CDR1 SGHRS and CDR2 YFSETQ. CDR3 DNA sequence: TGCGCCAGCAGCTACACCCCCGCCCAGCCCCAGCATTTT. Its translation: CASSYTPAQPQHF.

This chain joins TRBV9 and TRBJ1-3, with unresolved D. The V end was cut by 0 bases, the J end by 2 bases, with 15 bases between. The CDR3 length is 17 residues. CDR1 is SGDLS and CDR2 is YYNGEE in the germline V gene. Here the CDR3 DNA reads TGTGCCAGCAGCGTAGGCCCCGGGCCCAGCCCTGGAAACACCATATATTTT. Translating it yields CASSVGPGPSPGNTIYF. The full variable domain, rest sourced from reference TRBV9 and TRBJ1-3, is DSGVTQTPKHLITATGQRVTLRCSPRSGDLSVYWYQQSLDQGLQFLIQYYNGEERAKGNILERFSAQQFPDLHSELNLSSLELGDSALYFCASSVGPGPSPGNTIYFGEGSWLTVV.

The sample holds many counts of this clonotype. In DNA form, the CDR3 reads TGTGCCTGGAGTGTAGGAGATTTTCTGGAAAAACTGTTTTTT. Its protein is CAWSVGDFLEKLFF. This chain uses TRBV30 with TRBJ1-4; D is ambiguous. Germline loops: CDR1 GTSNPN, CDR2 SVGIG (reference sequence). The CDR3 contains 14 residues. Trimming removed 0 bases from V and 8 bases from J, with 13 bases in between.

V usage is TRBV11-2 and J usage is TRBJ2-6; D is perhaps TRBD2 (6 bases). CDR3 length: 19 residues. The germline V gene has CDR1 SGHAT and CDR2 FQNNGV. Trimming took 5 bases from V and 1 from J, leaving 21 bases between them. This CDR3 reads CASSLAFGRAGSGANVLTF. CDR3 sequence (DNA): TGTGCCAGCAGCCTAGCTTTTGGCAGGGCGGGATCTGGGGCCAACGTCCTGACTTTC.

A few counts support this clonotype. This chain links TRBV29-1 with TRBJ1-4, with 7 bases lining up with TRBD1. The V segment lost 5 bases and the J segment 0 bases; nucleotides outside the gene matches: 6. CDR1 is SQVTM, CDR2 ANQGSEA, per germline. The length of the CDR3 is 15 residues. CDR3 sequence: CSVRDSAATNEKLFF. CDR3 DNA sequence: TGCAGCGTTAGGGACAGCGCCGCAACTAATGAAAAACTGTTTTTT.

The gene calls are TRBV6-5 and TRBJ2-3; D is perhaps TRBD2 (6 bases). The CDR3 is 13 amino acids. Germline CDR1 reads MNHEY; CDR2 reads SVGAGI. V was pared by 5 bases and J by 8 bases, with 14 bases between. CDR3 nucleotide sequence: TGTGCCAGCAGTCCCCCGGCCGGGGGTACGCAGTATTTT. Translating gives CASSPPAGGTQYF.

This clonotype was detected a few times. In nucleotides, the CDR3 is TGTGCCAGTAGTACAGGGTCTGAAGCTTTCTTT. This sequence encodes CASSTGSEAFF. The V call is TRBV19, the J call TRBJ1-1, with a weak D call TRBD1 (5 bases). This CDR3 has 11 residues. Germline-derived CDR1 and CDR2 are LNHDA and SQIVND (reference sequence). V shed 4 bases and J shed 6 bases, with 6 bases lying between them. Based on the CDR3 plus reference TRBV19 and TRBJ1-1, the full variable domain is DGGITQSPKYLFRKEGQNVTLSCEQNLNHDAMYWYRQDPGQGLRLIYYSQIVNDFQKGDIAEGYSVSREKKESFPLTVTSAQKNPTAFYLCASSTGSEAFFGQGTRLTVV.

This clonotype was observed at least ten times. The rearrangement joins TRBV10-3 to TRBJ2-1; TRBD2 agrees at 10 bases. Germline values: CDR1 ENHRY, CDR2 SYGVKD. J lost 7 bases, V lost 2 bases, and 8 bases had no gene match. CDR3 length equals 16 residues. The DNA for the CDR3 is TGTGCCATCAGTGAGGCACTAGCGGGGTCGTGGAATGAGCAGTTCTTC. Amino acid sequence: CAISEALAGSWNEQFF.

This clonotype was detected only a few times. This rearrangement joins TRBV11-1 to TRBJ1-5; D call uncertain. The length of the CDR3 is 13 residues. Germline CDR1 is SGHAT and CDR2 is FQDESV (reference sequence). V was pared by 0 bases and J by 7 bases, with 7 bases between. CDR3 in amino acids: CASSLAFGQPQHF. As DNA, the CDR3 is TGTGCCAGCAGCTTAGCTTTTGGACAGCCCCAGCATTTT.

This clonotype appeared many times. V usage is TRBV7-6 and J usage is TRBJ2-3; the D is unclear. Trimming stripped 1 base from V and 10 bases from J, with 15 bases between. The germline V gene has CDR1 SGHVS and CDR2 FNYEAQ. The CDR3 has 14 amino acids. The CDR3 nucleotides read TGTGCCAGCAGCTTAGGGCAGGCTAGTAGTCCGCAGTATTTT. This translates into CASSLGQASSPQYF.

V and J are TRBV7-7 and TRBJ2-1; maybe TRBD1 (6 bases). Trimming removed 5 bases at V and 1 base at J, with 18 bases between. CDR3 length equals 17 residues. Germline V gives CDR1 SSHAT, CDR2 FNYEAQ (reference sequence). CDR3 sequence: CASSPQGRALSYNEQFF. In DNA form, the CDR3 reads TGTGCCAGCAGCCCCCAGGGGCGGGCCCTTTCCTACAATGAGCAGTTCTTC. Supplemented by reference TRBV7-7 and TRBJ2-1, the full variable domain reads GAGVSQSPRYKVTKRGQDVTLRCDPISSHATLYWYQQALGQGPEFLTYFNYEAQPDKSGLPSDRFSAERPEGSISTLTIQRTEQRDSAMYRCASSPQGRALSYNEQFFGPGTRLTVL.

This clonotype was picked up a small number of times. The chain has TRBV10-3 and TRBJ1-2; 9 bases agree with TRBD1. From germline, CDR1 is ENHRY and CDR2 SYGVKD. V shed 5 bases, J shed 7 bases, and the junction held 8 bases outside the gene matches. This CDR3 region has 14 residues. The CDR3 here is CAISNPQGASGYTF. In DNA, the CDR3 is TGTGCCATCAGTAACCCACAGGGGGCGAGTGGCTACACCTTC.

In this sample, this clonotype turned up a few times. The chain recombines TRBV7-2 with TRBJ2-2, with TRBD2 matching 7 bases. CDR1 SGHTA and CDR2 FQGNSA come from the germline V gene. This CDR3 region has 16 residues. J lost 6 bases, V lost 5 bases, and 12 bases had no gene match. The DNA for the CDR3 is TGTGCCAGCAGCCGAATCGGGACTACGGGCGCCGGGGAGCTGTTTTTT. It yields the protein CASSRIGTTGAGELFF. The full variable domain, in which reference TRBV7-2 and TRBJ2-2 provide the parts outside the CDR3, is GAGVSQSPSNKVTEKGKDVELRCDPISGHTALYWYRQSLGQGLEFLIYFQGNSAPDKSGLPSDRFSAERTGGSVSTLTIQRTQQEDSAVYLCASSRIGTTGAGELFFGEGSRLTVL.

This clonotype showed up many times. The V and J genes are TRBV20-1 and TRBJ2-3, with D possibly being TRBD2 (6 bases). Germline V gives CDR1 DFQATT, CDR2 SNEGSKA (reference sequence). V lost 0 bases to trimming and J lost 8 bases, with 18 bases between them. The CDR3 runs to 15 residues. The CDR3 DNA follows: TGCAGTGCTAGAGATTTACCAGGTCCGCGGGGTACGCAGTATTTT. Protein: CSARDLPGPRGTQYF.

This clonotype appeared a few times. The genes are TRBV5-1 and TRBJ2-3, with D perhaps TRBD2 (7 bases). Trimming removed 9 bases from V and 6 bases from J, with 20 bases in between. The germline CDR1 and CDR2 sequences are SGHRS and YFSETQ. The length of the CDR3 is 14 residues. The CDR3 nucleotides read TGCGCCACCTCGGCGGGGGCTGCCGGTGATACGCAGTATTTT. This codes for CATSAGAAGDTQYF.

CDR3 sequence: CASSQSGLGTQYF. CDR3 sequence (DNA): TGTGCCAGCAGCCAGAGCGGGCTGGGTACGCAGTATTTT. The rearrangement links TRBV5-6 to TRBJ2-3; the D gene is possibly TRBD2 (6 bases). CDR1 and CDR2 (germline): SGHDT, YYEEEE. The CDR3 loop spans 13 amino acids. V was cut by 4 bases and J by 8 bases, with 14 bases left in between.

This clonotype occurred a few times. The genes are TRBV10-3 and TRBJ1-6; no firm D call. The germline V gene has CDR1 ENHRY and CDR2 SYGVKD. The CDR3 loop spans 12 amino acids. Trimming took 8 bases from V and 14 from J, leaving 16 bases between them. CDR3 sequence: CAISGVRSSLHF. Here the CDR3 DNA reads TGTGCCATCTCCGGGGTTCGTTCTTCCCTCCACTTT.

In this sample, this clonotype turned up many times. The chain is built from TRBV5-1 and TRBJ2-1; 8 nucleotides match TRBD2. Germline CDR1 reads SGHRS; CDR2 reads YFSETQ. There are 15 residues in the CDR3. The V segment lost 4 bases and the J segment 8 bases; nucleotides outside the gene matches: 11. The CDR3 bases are TGCGCCAGCAGCGTCGGGGGGGCGATCATCCATGAGCAGTTCTTC. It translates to CASSVGGAIIHEQFF.

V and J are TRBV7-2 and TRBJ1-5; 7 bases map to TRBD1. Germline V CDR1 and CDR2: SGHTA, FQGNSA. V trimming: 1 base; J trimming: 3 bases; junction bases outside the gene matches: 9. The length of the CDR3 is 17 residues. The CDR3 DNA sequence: TGTGCCAGCAGCTTAGATTTTCGGGACAGAGTCAATCAGCCCCAGCATTTT. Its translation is CASSLDFRDRVNQPQHF.

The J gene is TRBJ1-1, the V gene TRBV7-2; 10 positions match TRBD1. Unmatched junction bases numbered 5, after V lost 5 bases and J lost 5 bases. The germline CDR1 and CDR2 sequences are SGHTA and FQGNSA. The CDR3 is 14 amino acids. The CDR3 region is CASSDRDRGTEAFF. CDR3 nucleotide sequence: TGTGCCAGCAGCGACCGGGACAGGGGTACTGAAGCTTTCTTT.

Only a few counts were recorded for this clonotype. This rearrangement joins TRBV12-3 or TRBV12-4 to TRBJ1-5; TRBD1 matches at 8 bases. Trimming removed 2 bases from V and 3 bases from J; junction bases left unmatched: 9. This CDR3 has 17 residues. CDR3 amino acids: CASSLSDRGRFNQPQHF. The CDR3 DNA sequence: TGTGCCAGCAGTTTATCTGACAGGGGAAGGTTCAATCAGCCCCAGCATTTT.

CDR3 nucleotides: TGCAGTGCTTCCTCCGCGCTGAGTTTTGCGCAGTACGTC. It codes for CSASSALSFAQYV. The rearrangement joins TRBV20-1 to TRBJ2-7; D is undetermined. Germline V gene data show CDR1 as DFQATT and CDR2 as SNEGSKA (reference sequence). V lost 5 bases, J lost 9 bases, and 20 bases lay in between. The length of the CDR3 is 13 residues.

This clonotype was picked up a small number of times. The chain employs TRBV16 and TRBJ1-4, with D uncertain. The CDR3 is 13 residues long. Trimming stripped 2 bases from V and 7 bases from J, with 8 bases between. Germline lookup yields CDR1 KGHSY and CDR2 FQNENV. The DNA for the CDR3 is TGTGCCAGCAGCCAAGAGGGAACTGAAAAACTGTTTTTT. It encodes CASSQEGTEKLFF.

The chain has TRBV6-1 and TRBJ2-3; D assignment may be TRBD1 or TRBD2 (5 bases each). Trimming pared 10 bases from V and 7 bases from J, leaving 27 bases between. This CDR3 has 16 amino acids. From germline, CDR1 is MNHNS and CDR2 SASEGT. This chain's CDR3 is CAIPQETSKKGHTQYF. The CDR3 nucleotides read TGTGCCATCCCACAGGAAACTTCCAAAAAGGGACATACGCAGTATTTT.

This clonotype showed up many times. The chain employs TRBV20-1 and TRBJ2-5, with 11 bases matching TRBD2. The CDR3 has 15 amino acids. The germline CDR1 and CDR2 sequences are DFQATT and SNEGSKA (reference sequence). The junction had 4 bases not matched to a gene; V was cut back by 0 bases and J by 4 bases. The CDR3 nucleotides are TGCAGTGCTAGAGAAACTAGCGGGGGAGGAGAGACCCAGTACTTC. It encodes CSARETSGGGETQYF.

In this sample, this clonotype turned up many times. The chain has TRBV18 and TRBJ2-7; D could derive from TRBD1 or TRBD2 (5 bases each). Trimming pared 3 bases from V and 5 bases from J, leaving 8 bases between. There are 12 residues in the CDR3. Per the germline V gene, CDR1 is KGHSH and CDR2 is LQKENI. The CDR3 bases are TGTGCCAGCTCACCTCAGGGACACGAGCAGTACGTC. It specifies CASSPQGHEQYV.

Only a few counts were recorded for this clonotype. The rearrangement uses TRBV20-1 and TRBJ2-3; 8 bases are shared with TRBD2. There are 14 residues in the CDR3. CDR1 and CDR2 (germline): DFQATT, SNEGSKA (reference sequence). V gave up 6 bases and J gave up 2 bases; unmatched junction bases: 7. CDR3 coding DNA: TGCAGTGCGGGATCTAGCGGGCTCACAGATACGCAGTATTTT. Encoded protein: CSAGSSGLTDTQYF.

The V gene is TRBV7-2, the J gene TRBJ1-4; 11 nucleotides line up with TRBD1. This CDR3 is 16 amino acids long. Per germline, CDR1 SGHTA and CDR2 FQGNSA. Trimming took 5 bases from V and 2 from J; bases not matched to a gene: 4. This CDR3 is CASSRTGGRTNEKLFF. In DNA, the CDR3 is TGTGCCAGCAGCCGGACAGGGGGCAGGACTAATGAAAAACTGTTTTTT.

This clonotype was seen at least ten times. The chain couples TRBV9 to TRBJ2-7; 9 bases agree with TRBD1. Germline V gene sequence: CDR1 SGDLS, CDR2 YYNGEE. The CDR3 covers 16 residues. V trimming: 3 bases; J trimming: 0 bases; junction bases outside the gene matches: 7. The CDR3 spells CASSGPRDRVSYEQYV. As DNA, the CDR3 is TGTGCCAGCAGCGGGCCCCGGGACAGGGTCTCCTACGAGCAGTACGTC.

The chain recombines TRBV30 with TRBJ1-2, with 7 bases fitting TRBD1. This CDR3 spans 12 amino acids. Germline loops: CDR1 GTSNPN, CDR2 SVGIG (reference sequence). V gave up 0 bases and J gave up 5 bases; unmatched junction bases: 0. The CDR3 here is CAWSVTGYGYTF. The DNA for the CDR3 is TGTGCCTGGAGTGTGACAGGGTATGGCTACACCTTC. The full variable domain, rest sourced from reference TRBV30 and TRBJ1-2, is SQTIHQWPATLVQPVGSPLSLECTVEGTSNPNLYWYRQAAGRGLQLLFYSVGIGQISSEVPQNLSASRPQDRQFILSSKKLLLSDSGFYLCAWSVTGYGYTFGSGTRLTVV.